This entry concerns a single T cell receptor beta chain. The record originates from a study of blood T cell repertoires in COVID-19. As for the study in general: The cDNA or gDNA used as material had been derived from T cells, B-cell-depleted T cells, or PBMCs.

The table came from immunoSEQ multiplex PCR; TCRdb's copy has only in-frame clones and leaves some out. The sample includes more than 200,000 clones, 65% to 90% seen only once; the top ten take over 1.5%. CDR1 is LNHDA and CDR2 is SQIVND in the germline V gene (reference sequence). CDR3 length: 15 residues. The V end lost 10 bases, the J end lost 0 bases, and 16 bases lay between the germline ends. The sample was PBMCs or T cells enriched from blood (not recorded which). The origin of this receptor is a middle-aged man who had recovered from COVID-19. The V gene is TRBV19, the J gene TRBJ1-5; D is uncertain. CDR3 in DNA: TGTGCCACTGAATTAGGTTCAGGTAGCAATCAGCCCCAGCATTTT. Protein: CATELGSGSNQPQHF.